The 27 T cell receptor beta chains presented below share a single source sample, sequenced in a study of cytomegalovirus exposure and HLA in healthy donors. Primers for the PCR totalled 60 Vbeta and 13 Jbeta. TCRdb's table, derived via immunoSEQ multiplex PCR, lists solely in-frame clones and lacks some. Of roughly 280,000 clones in the sample, about 66% were seen once. Sequencing was carried out using PBMCs. The receptors were sampled from a female donor in good health and CMV-seronegative.

The chain employs TRBV10-3 and TRBJ2-1, with 12 bases matching TRBD2. Germline CDR1 and CDR2: ENHRY and SYGVKD. This CDR3 is 16 amino acids long. V shed 6 bases and J 0 bases; nucleotides not matched to a gene: 3. DNA for the CDR3: TGTGCCATCAGCCTGACTAGCGGGAGCTCCTACAATGAGCAGTTCTTC. Residues: CAISLTSGSSYNEQFF.

The chain recombines TRBV2 with TRBJ2-6; maybe TRBD1 (8 bases). The length of the CDR3 is 18 residues. Trimming removed 6 bases at V and 3 bases at J, with 21 bases between. From germline, CDR1 is SNHLY and CDR2 FYNNEI. CDR3 protein: CASSPGQGGLGGANVLTF. CDR3 nucleotide sequence: TGTGCCAGCAGCCCCGGACAGGGAGGGCTCGGTGGGGCCAACGTCCTGACTTTC. The full variable domain, its missing parts supplied by reference TRBV2 and TRBJ2-6, is EPEVTQTPSHQVTQMGQEVILRCVPISNHLYFYWYRQILGQKVEFLVSFYNNEISEKSEIFDDQFSVERPDGSNFTLKIRSTKLEDSAMYFCASSPGQGGLGGANVLTFGAGSRLTVL.

The rearrangement uses TRBV9 and TRBJ2-1; 9 bases fit TRBD2. The CDR3 is made up of 16 amino acids. Germline V CDR1 and CDR2: SGDLS, YYNGEE. The ends lost 1 base at V and 10 bases at J; junction bases unmatched: 12. The CDR3 protein is CASSVPGLASYREQFF. CDR3 DNA: TGTGCCAGCAGCGTACCGGGACTAGCTTCTTACCGCGAGCAGTTCTTC. Full variable domain (rest looked up from reference TRBV9 and TRBJ2-1): DSGVTQTPKHLITATGQRVTLRCSPRSGDLSVYWYQQSLDQGLQFLIQYYNGEERAKGNILERFSAQQFPDLHSELNLSSLELGDSALYFCASSVPGLASYREQFFGPGTRLTVL.

This clone has a handful of counts. V usage is TRBV19 and J usage is TRBJ1-5, with 7 bases that match TRBD1. This CDR3 has 15 residues. Looked up from germline, CDR1 is LNHDA and CDR2 is SQIVND (reference sequence). The trim removed 0 bases at V and 9 bases at J, leaving 8 bases unmatched. CDR3 sequence (DNA): TGTGCCAGTAGTATAGATCGGAGGGGGCTACGGCCCCAGCATTTT. Its translation: CASSIDRRGLRPQHF.

The V and J genes are TRBV19 and TRBJ2-1, with D maybe TRBD2 (5 bases). Germline values: CDR1 LNHDA, CDR2 SQIVND (reference sequence). V was clipped by 5 bases and J by 5 bases, with 10 bases between them. The CDR3 consists of 13 residues. DNA for the CDR3: TGTGCCAGTAGTCTAGGACTTCACAATGAGCAGTTCTTC. This encodes CASSLGLHNEQFF.

The chain has TRBV4-1 and TRBJ2-1, with 10 bases aligning to TRBD2. Per germline, CDR1 MGHRA and CDR2 YSYEKL. The CDR3 length is 17 residues. Trimming removed 2 bases from V and 7 bases from J; junction bases left unmatched: 11. This CDR3 reads CASSQPPGLADDNEQFF. The CDR3 DNA reads TGCGCCAGCAGCCAACCGCCTGGACTAGCGGATGATAATGAGCAGTTCTTC.

This chain connects TRBV6-4 to TRBJ2-1, with 8 bases that match TRBD1. This CDR3 is 13 amino acids long. V lost 3 bases, J lost 12 bases, and 7 bases stayed unmatched. The germline V gene has CDR1 MRHNA and CDR2 SNTAGT. In DNA form, the CDR3 reads TGTGCCAGCAGTGAAGGATCAGGGACAGGGCAGTTCTTC. This codes for CASSEGSGTGQFF.

The V call is TRBV11-2, the J call TRBJ2-3; D is possibly TRBD2 (5 bases). V was cut by 6 bases and J by 5 bases, with 12 bases left in between. The CDR3 contains 13 residues. The germline V gene has CDR1 SGHAT and CDR2 FQNNGV. The CDR3 coding sequence is TGTGCCAGCAGGGTGGCAGCGGTAGATACGCAGTATTTT. This sequence encodes CASRVAAVDTQYF.

The rearrangement joins TRBV27 to TRBJ2-3, with D possibly TRBD1 on 5 matching bases. Germline V gives CDR1 MNHEY, CDR2 SMNVEV (reference sequence). The CDR3 totals 12 residues. Trimming removed 5 bases from V and 6 bases from J, with 9 bases in between. The CDR3 DNA follows: TGTGCCAGCAGTCTAAGGGGTGATACGCAGTATTTT. It specifies CASSLRGDTQYF.

CDR3 DNA sequence: TGTGCCAGCAGCCAATCGGTCACAGGCCCATTCCTGAACACTGAAGCTTTCTTT. Its translation: CASSQSVTGPFLNTEAFF. J is TRBJ1-1 and V is TRBV4-2, with a weak D call TRBD1 (5 bases). Germline assignment: CDR1 LGHNA and CDR2 YNFKEQ. The CDR3 spans 18 residues. The germline V and J ends were trimmed by 2 bases and 0 bases, with 19 bases remaining between them.

V usage is TRBV14 and J usage is TRBJ2-7; 9 bases are shared with TRBD1. CDR1 is SGHDN, CDR2 FVKESK, per germline. V lost 4 bases, J lost 1 base, and 11 bases stayed unmatched. The CDR3 contains 17 residues. The CDR3 sequence: CASSLRSGTGSSYEQYF. The CDR3 DNA reads as TGTGCCAGCAGCCTGCGGTCCGGGACAGGGAGTTCCTACGAGCAGTACTTC.

J is TRBJ2-5 and V is TRBV7-8; a possible D gene is TRBD2 (8 bases). The CDR3 has 18 residues. From germline, CDR1 is SGHVS and CDR2 FQNEAQ. Trimming took off 6 bases at V and 4 bases at J, with 27 bases between the two ends. CDR3 in DNA: TGTGCCAGCAGTTACGGGTCCTCGGGAGGGCGACAGGGAGAGACCCAGTACTTC. This translates into CASSYGSSGGRQGETQYF.

The genes are TRBV6-1 and TRBJ1-1; D gene uncertain. This CDR3 region has 15 residues. The V and J ends lost 5 bases and 2 bases respectively, with 15 bases between them. In germline, CDR1 is MNHNS, CDR2 SASEGT. This CDR3 reads CASSNSGQSNTEAFF. CDR3 nucleotide sequence: TGTGCCAGCAGTAACAGCGGCCAGTCTAACACTGAAGCTTTCTTT.

This clone occurred a few times. V usage is TRBV18 and J usage is TRBJ1-1; D unclear. With 1 base removed from V and 1 base from J, the gap between germline ends came to 4 bases. Per germline, CDR1 KGHSH and CDR2 LQKENI. The CDR3 sequence is 13 residues long. The CDR3 nucleotides are TGTGCCAGCTCACCACAGCGGAACACTGAAGCTTTCTTT. The encoded protein is CASSPQRNTEAFF.

In its sample, this clone was seen a few times. V and J are TRBV5-1 and TRBJ2-1; 10 nucleotides align to TRBD1. Germline V CDR1 and CDR2: SGHRS, YFSETQ. V was clipped by 7 bases and J by 5 bases; unmatched bases: 3. The CDR3 extends over 13 amino acids. The chain's CDR3 is CASGTGDNNEQFF. The CDR3 DNA is TGCGCCAGCGGGACAGGGGATAACAATGAGCAGTTCTTC.

J is TRBJ2-1 and V is TRBV7-9, with 10 positions matching TRBD1. Germline-derived CDR1 and CDR2 are SEHNR and FQNEAQ (reference sequence). The CDR3 consists of 16 residues. V shed 5 bases and J 3 bases; nucleotides not matched to a gene: 7. The CDR3 loop is CASSHPGQGSYNEQFF. The DNA for the CDR3 is TGTGCCAGCAGCCATCCGGGACAGGGGAGCTACAATGAGCAGTTCTTC.

The rearrangement uses TRBV18 and TRBJ2-7; D gene unclear. The ends were cut back, 2 bases at V and 6 bases at J, with 14 bases in the middle. Germline-derived CDR1 and CDR2 are KGHSH and LQKENI. This CDR3 is 14 amino acids long. The CDR3: CASSPSPEAGEQYF. The CDR3 coding sequence is TGTGCCAGCTCACCATCTCCTGAGGCCGGCGAGCAGTACTTC. Full variable domain (remainder filled in from reference TRBV18 and TRBJ2-7): NAGVMQNPRHLVRRRGQEARLRCSPMKGHSHVYWYRQLPEEGLKFMVYLQKENIIDESGMPKERFSAEFPKEGPSILRIQQVVRGDSAAYFCASSPSPEAGEQYFGPGTRLTVT.

The chain has TRBV21-1 and TRBJ2-1; the D call in the table, TRBD2, was not verified against the DNA. TRBV21-1 has pseudogene status. This CDR3 has 15 residues. The CDR3 nucleotides are TGTGCCAGCAGGACGAGCGGGAGGGCGGGTTATGAGCAGTTCTTC. As protein: CASRTSGRAGYEQFF.

The chain joins TRBV27 to TRBJ2-5; TRBD2 matches 9 bases. Germline assignment: CDR1 MNHEY and CDR2 SMNVEV (reference sequence). V lost 2 bases and J lost 5; bases outside the gene matches: 12. CDR3 length: 17 amino acids. CDR3 sequence (DNA): TGTGCCAGCAGTTTAGATGGTAGCGGGAGTAGGAGGGAGACCCAGTACTTC. Translating it yields CASSLDGSGSRRETQYF.

The chain joins TRBV4-1 to TRBJ2-1; 9 nucleotides agree with TRBD2. Germline V CDR1 and CDR2: MGHRA, YSYEKL. The V gene end was trimmed by 0 bases and the J gene end by 2 bases; junction bases not matched to a gene: 5. The CDR3 sequence is 17 residues long. The CDR3 DNA sequence: TGCGCCAGCAGCCAAGAGCACGCGGGAGGGCCCTACAATGAGCAGTTCTTC. Amino acids: CASSQEHAGGPYNEQFF.

The chain couples TRBV5-4 to TRBJ2-5; D gene ambiguous. V was pared by 0 bases and J by 5 bases, with 14 bases between. CDR3 length: 15 amino acids. Germline CDR1 is SGHNT and CDR2 is YYREEE (reference sequence). CDR3 nucleotide sequence: TGTGCCAGCAGCTTGGGGTTAGAGGCGGCCGAGACCCAGTACTTC. Its protein is CASSLGLEAAETQYF.

V is TRBV30 and J is TRBJ2-3; D unclear. This CDR3 comprises 14 residues. Between the trimmed V and J ends, which lost 8 bases and 1 base, there was a span of 16 bases. CDR1 is GTSNPN, CDR2 SVGIG, per germline (reference sequence). This chain's CDR3 is CAPGSRHGTDTQYF. CDR3 sequence (DNA): TGTGCCCCTGGGTCGAGGCATGGCACAGATACGCAGTATTTT.

The rearrangement joins TRBV10-1 to TRBJ2-1, with D perhaps matching TRBD2 (5 bases). The germline gives CDR1 WNHNN, CDR2 SYGVQD (reference sequence). The CDR3 length is 16 residues. The V gene lost 4 bases and the J gene lost 0 bases, with 13 bases spanning the gap. The CDR3 nucleotides read TGCGCCAGCAGTGCGCGGACTTCAACCTCCTACAATGAGCAGTTCTTC. It is translated as CASSARTSTSYNEQFF.

In this sample, this clone turned up once. This sequence joins TRBV2 and TRBJ1-2; D ambiguous. This CDR3 comprises 13 residues. Germline V gene sequence: CDR1 SNHLY, CDR2 FYNNEI. V shed 6 bases and J shed 4 bases, with 12 bases lying between them. The CDR3 bases are TGTGCCAGCAGGGAGGGATTTTCCTATGGCTACACCTTC. Encoded protein: CASREGFSYGYTF. Using reference TRBV2 and TRBJ1-2 for the parts outside the CDR3, the full variable domain is EPEVTQTPSHQVTQMGQEVILRCVPISNHLYFYWYRQILGQKVEFLVSFYNNEISEKSEIFDDQFSVERPDGSNFTLKIRSTKLEDSAMYFCASREGFSYGYTFGSGTRLTVV.

The sample holds a few counts of this clone. The V call is TRBV5-4, the J call TRBJ2-3; 9 bases line up with TRBD2. V lost 4 bases to trimming and J lost 0 bases; unmatched junction nucleotides: 12. The CDR3 is 18 residues long. Germline CDR1 reads SGHNT; CDR2 reads YYREEE (reference sequence). CDR3 in DNA: TGTGCCAGCAGCCCGAACGGAGCGGGAGGCCTCAGCACAGATACGCAGTATTTT. This codes for CASSPNGAGGLSTDTQYF.

In its sample, this clone was seen a few times. The chain employs TRBV9 and TRBJ2-5; 9 nucleotides line up with TRBD1. The V gene end was trimmed by 7 bases and the J gene end by 4 bases; junction bases not matched to a gene: 5. Germline-derived CDR1 and CDR2 are SGDLS and YYNGEE. This CDR3 contains 13 residues. The CDR3 spells CASGRTGAETQYF. The CDR3 DNA is TGTGCCAGCGGGCGGACAGGGGCAGAGACCCAGTACTTC.

The rearrangement joins TRBV30 to TRBJ2-1, with a possible D match to TRBD1 (5 bases). CDR1 and CDR2 (germline): GTSNPN, SVGIG (reference sequence). The germline V and J ends were trimmed by 5 bases and 8 bases, with 13 bases remaining between them. The CDR3 is 12 residues long. CDR3 nucleotide sequence: TGTGCCTGGCTCGCGGAAGGGGATGAGCAGTTCTTC. Its protein is CAWLAEGDEQFF.